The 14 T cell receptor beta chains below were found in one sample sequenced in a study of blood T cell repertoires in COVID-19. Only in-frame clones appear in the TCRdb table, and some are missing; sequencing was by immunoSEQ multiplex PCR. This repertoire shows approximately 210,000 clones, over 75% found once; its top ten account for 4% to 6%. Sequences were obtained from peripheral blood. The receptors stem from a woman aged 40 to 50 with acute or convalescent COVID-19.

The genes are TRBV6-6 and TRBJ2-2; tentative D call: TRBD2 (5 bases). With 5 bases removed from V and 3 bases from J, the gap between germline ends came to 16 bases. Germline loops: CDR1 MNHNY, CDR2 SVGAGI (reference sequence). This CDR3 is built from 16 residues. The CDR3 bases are TGTGCCAGCAGTCGACCAACCCTCGGGGACACCGGGGAGCTGTTTTTT. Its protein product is CASSRPTLGDTGELFF.

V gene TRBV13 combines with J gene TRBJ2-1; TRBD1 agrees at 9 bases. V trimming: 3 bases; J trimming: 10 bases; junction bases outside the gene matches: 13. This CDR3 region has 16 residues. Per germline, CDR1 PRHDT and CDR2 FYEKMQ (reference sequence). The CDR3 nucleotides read TGTGCCAGCAGCTTCTATACCGGGACAGGGCCCCTCGAGCAGTTCTTC. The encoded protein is CASSFYTGTGPLEQFF.

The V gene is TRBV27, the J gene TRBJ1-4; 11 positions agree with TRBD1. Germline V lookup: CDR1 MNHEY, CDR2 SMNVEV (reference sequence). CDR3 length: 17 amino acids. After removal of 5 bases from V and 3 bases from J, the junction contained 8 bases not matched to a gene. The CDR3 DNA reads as TGTGCCAGCAGTCCATGGGGACAGGGGGAATCTAATGAAAAACTGTTTTTT. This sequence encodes CASSPWGQGESNEKLFF.

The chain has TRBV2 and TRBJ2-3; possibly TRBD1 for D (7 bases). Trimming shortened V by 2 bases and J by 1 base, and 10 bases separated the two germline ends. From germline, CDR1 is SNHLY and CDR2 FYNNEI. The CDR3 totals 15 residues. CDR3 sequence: CASSESGGRTDTQYF. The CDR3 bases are TGTGCCAGCAGTGAATCAGGGGGGCGCACAGATACGCAGTATTTT.

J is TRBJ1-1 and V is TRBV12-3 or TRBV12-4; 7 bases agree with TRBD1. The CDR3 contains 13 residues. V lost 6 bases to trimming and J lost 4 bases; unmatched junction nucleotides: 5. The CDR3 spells CASRQGMGTEAFF. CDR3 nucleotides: TGTGCCAGCAGACAGGGGATGGGCACTGAAGCTTTCTTT.

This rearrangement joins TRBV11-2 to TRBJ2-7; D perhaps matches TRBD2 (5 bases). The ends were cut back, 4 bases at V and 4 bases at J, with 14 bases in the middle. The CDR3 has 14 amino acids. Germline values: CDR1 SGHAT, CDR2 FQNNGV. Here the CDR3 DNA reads TGTGCCAGCAGCTCCTTAGGAGGAGATTACGAGCAGTACGTC. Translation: CASSSLGGDYEQYV.

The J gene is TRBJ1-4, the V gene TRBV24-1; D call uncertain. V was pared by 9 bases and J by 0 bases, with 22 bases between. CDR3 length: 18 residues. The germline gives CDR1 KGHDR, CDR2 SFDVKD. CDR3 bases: TGTGCCACCCCGGAGCGAGATGACCCAAACGCAACTAATGAAAAACTGTTTTTT. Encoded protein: CATPERDDPNATNEKLFF.

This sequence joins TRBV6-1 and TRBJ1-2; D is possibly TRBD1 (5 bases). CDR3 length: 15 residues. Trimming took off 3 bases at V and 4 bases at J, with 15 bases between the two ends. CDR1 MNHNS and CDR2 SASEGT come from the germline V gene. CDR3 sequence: CASSDYETVIYGYTF. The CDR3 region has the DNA TGTGCCAGCAGTGATTATGAGACAGTTATCTATGGCTACACCTTC.

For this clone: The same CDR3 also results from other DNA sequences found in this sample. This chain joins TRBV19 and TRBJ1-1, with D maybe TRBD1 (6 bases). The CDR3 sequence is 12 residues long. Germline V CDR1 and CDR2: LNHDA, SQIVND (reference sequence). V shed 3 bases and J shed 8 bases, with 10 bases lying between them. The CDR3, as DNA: TGTGCCAGTAGTATCGGGGGGCCCGAAGCTTTCTTT. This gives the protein CASSIGGPEAFF.

The CDR3 DNA is TGTGCCACCAGTGGTTTACCCGGACAGGGGGGAGAGTACGTCGCAGATACGCAGTATTTT. It codes for CATSGLPGQGGEYVADTQYF. The chain combines TRBV24-1 with TRBJ2-3; 10 nucleotides agree with TRBD1. Germline V CDR1 and CDR2: KGHDR, SFDVKD. V shed 5 bases, J shed 4 bases, and the junction held 20 bases outside the gene matches. The CDR3 consists of 20 residues.

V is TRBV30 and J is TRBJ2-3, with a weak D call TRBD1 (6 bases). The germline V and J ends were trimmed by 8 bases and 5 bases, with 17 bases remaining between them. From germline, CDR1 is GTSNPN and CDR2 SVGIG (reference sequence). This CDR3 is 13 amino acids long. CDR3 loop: CAGGLLGGDTQYF. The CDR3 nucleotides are TGTGCCGGGGGCCTTTTAGGAGGAGATACGCAGTATTTT. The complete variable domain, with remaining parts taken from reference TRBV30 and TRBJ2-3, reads SQTIHQWPATLVQPVGSPLSLECTVEGTSNPNLYWYRQAAGRGLQLLFYSVGIGQISSEVPQNLSASRPQDRQFILSSKKLLLSDSGFYLCAGGLLGGDTQYFGPGTRLTVL.

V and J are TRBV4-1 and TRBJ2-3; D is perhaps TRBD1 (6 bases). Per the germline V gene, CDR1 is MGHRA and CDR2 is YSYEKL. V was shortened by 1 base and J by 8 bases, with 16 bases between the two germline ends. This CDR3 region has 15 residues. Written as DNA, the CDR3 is TGCGCCAGCAGCCAAGTAACAGGGAGAGAGGGTACGCAGTATTTT. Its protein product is CASSQVTGREGTQYF.

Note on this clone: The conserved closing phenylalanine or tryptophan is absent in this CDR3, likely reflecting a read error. Here the CDR3 reads CASRSNRVSEAFL. The CDR3 nucleotides are TGTGCCAGCAGATCGAACAGGGTGTCTGAAGCTTTCCTT. The rearrangement links TRBV6-5 to TRBJ1-1; D is perhaps TRBD1 (6 bases). Trimming took 6 bases from V and 6 from J, leaving 14 bases between them. This CDR3 has 13 residues. CDR1 MNHEY and CDR2 SVGAGI come from the germline V gene.

The CDR3 loop reads CASSQEDSWHEQFF. CDR3 sequence (DNA): TGTGCCAGCAGCCAAGAAGACAGTTGGCATGAGCAGTTCTTC. The J gene is TRBJ2-1, the V gene TRBV14; D possibly corresponds to TRBD1 (5 bases). The germline CDR1 and CDR2 sequences are SGHDN and FVKESK. This CDR3 spans 14 amino acids. Trimming took off 0 bases at V and 8 bases at J, with 11 bases between the two ends. Full variable domain (outside the CDR3, taken from reference TRBV14 and TRBJ2-1): EAGVTQFPSHSVIEKGQTVTLRCDPISGHDNLYWYRRVMGKEIKFLLHFVKESKQDESGMPNNRFLAERTGGTYSTLKVQPAELEDSGVYFCASSQEDSWHEQFFGPGTRLTVL.